The clone carrying this T cell receptor beta chain was seen ten or more times. As yet, its antigen is unknown. The data belong to a study of T-cell memory formation after mild COVID-19. Study results and caveats: Contracting CD4+ clones were located mainly in CM and EM, and CD8+ clones in EMRA. Clones that shrank (day 15 to 85) were balanced CD4/CD8, whereas later expanders leaned CD4+.

The CDR3 consists of 15 residues. V dropped 4 bases and J dropped 5; count of bases not matched to a gene: 4. The germline gives CDR1 SEHNR, CDR2 FQNEAQ (reference sequence). Libraries for TCRalpha and TCRbeta carried sample barcodes and unique molecular identifiers via 5'RACE. TCRdb called the 5' RACE reads again in MiXCR, with one record for every CDR3 protein. Of about 190,000 distinct CDR3 sequences in the sample, 18% were seen once. Sequencing was carried out using PBMCs or a T cell subset sorted from them (not recorded which). The clonotype was recovered from an adult woman who had mild COVID-19 (a few samples of this study predate the infection). Cell type and time point are not known. The chain couples TRBV7-9 to TRBJ2-7, with TRBD2 identical over 14 bases. Here the CDR3 DNA reads TGTGCCAGCAGCTCGGGACTAGCGGGAGTCAACGAGCAGTACTTC. Its translation: CASSSGLAGVNEQYF. Based on the CDR3 plus reference TRBV7-9 and TRBJ2-7, the full variable domain is DTGVSQNPRHKITKRGQNVTFRCDPISEHNRLYWYRQTLGQGPEFLTYFQNEAQLEKSRLLSDRFSAERPKGSFSTLEIQRTEQGDSAMYLCASSSGLAGVNEQYFGPGTRLTVT.